This T cell receptor beta chain was found in a study of Graves' ophthalmopathy and Graves' hyperthyroidism (dated by TCRdb to about 2018). With regard to the full study: Hyperthyroidism was defined as stable when no progression to ophthalmopathy occurred within 18 months of follow-up. To tell Graves' ophthalmopathy apart from Graves' hyperthyroidism, and to predict which patients would progress to ophthalmopathy, the study relied on TCR beta repertoire signatures. In total, around 130 blood samples were TCR-sequenced: under 45 ophthalmopathy, 80 or so hyperthyroidism and 17 hyperthyroidism-to-ophthalmopathy patients. A discovery set of 95 to 100 patients (43 ophthalmopathy, 57 stable hyperthyroidism) was enrolled to explore V-J signatures distinguishing ophthalmopathy from hyperthyroidism. An independent validation cohort comprised roughly 20 hyperthyroidism patients and 15 to 17 patients who later progressed from hyperthyroidism to ophthalmopathy. In roughly six hyperthyroidism patients, the T-cell repertoires found in thyroid tissue were compared with those found in blood. Following sampling, methimazole starting at 30 mg daily was administered to hyperthyroidism patients, and high-dose intravenous methylprednisolone was administered to ophthalmopathy patients. The research as a whole found: Sample size was not statistically predetermined, and group allocation was not concealed from the investigators. Most expanded thyroid clonotypes with a frequency above 0.001 also appeared in blood, which suggests that blood repertoires may reflect the immune response in the thyroid. Ophthalmopathy was separated from stable hyperthyroidism by the 13-signature model with just under 90% sensitivity and around 81% specificity in cross-validation and with 80%/75% in the test set. In validation, the model predicted ophthalmopathy progression with about 71% sensitivity and around 72% specificity; 12 predicted patients were CT-confirmed with GO in a median of around 6.5 months.

About this clonotype: Its specific antigen is unknown. Base qualities are not recorded, but no much larger clone differs from it by a single base.

Hyperthyroidism patients were newly diagnosed, were aged 18 to 65 years, and had a disease duration under 2 months. Patients with other autoimmune diseases, uncontrolled infections, pregnancy or lactation were excluded. Clinical symptoms, serum thyroxine, TRAb, thyroid ultrasound and orbital computed tomography formed the basis of the diagnosis. Total RNA was extracted with Trizol reagent and quality-checked on an Agilent 2100 Bioanalyzer. For repertoire sequencing, TCR beta CDR3 regions were amplified from RNA transcripts. The first round was an RT-PCR using HTBI primers with the Qiagen OneStep RT-PCR kit, and this first round was followed by a second-round multiplex PCR, then size selection and purification. Libraries were sequenced paired-end with 100 bp reads on an Illumina HiSeq2000. The paper's processing steps were these. Reads were processed with SOAPnuke, discarding reads with adapters, uncalled bases, mean Phred below 15, or no exact constant-primer or identifier match. High-quality paired reads were merged with COPE v1.2.5. Each unique nucleotide sequence was defined as a clonotype, and clonotypes were aligned to IMGT TRB V, D and J references with MiTCR v1.1. The analysis was limited to V-J combinations with a frequency above 0.0001, which together covered 99% to 99.2% of repertoires. For each V-J combination, a TCR clonal expansion and chaos score was defined as F50 clonal expansion divided by the chaos observed in the TCRdist matrix. Welch's t-statistics and random forest were used to narrow the features down to 13 V-J combinations, which were then fed into a naive Bayes classifier. The Morisita-Horn index was used to measure how similar the thyroid and blood repertoires were. TCRdb ran its own pipeline on the public reads, namely fastp trimming at Q25 and MiXCR clone calling, and kept in-frame beta chains. Identical CDR3 protein sequences are pooled into one entry, listed with their most common genes and DNA. These V and J calls derive from TCRdb rather than the authors' analysis. This sample gives 450,000 to 600,000 distinct CDR3 sequences in total; about two fifths of them show up just once. About 4.6% of the sample rests with the top ten.

V and J are trimmed by 6 bases and 0 bases, and the gene matches miss 10 bases of the junction. Including cysteine and phenylalanine, the CDR3 has 19 amino acids. Solely the CDR3 DNA is kept, with 57 bases framed from the first base. CDR1 and CDR2 are read off the germline V gene as SGHVS and FQNEAQ. Rearrangement joined TRBV7-8 to TRBJ1-6, and 11 junctional nucleotides match TRBD1. Material for sequencing was peripheral blood or thyroid tissue (not recorded which). The source is an adult man with Graves' hyperthyroidism. For the CDR3, the sequence is CASSSTGTGGSSYNSPLHF. The bases are TGTGCCAGCAGTTCTACCGGGACAGGGGGAAGCTCCTATAATTCACCCCTCCACTTT.